This TCR beta chain emerged from a study of cytomegalovirus exposure and HLA in healthy donors (dated by TCRdb to the late 2010s). Background on the whole study: According to an earlier analysis of 587 of the donors, about 179 million T cells yielded 95 million to 140 million unique TCR beta sequences and 250 to 350 Gb of sequence data. The T cell repertoires of 666 subjects were profiled by immunosequencing and related to cytomegalovirus serostatus. All discovery cohort repertoires had been generated on a single sequencing platform. The aim of the study was to test whether cataloging public T cell receptors could identify signatures of past pathogen exposure. Among a few hundred genotyped donors of the cohort, an average of approximately 240,000 unique TCR beta nucleotide sequences were sequenced per donor, roughly 20% of them non-productive. Roughly 5 DR-DQ haplotypes were handled as single units for association and clustering because linkage in the cohort was strong. A later analysis re-analyzed previously published TCR beta repertoires from approximately 670 donors and added high-resolution HLA genotyping to study TCR occurrence patterns. Among the roughly 400 genotyped donors, around 81% belonged to the genetic ancestry cluster associated with self-reported Caucasian donors. Rather than drawing on any new phenotypic data, the later analysis identified candidate immune exposures from TCR beta sequences and the way those sequences occurred across donors. Typing coverage varied by locus: roughly 629-640 donors for A, B, C, DRB1 and DQB1; 500 to 550 for DQA1; over 600 for DPA1; fewer than 480 for DPB1. HLA typing covered class I and class II loci at four-digit resolution. Besides the first cohort of around 700 subjects, a separate validation cohort made up of 90 to 150 different subjects was used. To decide whether each TCR beta V gene segment behaved as functional or pseudogenic, an earlier analysis of approximately 620 of the donors relied on high-throughput TCR beta sequencing. Donor age, sex, ethnicity and CMV serostatus were collected together with the repertoire data. Genome-wide SNP genotypes for about 65% of the 666 donors were used in a later genetic analysis, which treated that subset as a discovery cohort. About 280 gigabases of sequencing data and 70 million to 100 million unique TCR sequences were included in an early release covering 550 to 650 HLA-typed donors. High-throughput TCR immunosequencing, statistical association of individual TCRs with disease status, and machine learning were combined to predict cytomegalovirus infection status. Here is what the overall study found, with its caveats: In a later analysis, around 17,000 TCR beta sequences were associated with specific HLA alleles at a false discovery rate of 0.05. In a later analysis, several top co-occurrence clusters were reported to appear linked to parvovirus B19, influenza, CMV and Epstein-Barr virus. The presence/absence analyses assumed that sequencing depth was roughly uniform across donors, and that assumption may not be true. V-gene and J-gene trimming of TCR beta chains was associated with a missense DCLRE1C variant in a later genetic analysis, and the association was replicated in an independent cohort. The sequencing pipeline was judged likely to have produced a cluster of highly shared sequence variants as a technical artifact. Because some donors lacked HLA typing at each locus, the association tests relied only on the typed subset. A later genetic analysis reported fewer N-insertions in productive TCRs among donors in an Asian-associated ancestry cluster than the 666-donor mean. Around 16 rarely observed V segments, including chromosome 9 orphons, were excluded from the earlier analysis of some 590 of the donors because counts were too low. Assigning TCR associations to individual alleles was difficult when HLA alleles, especially DR and DQ, strongly co-occurred. Some IMGT-functional V segments, including TRBV6-2 and TRBV6-3, could not be distinguished by the 87-base-pair reads and were therefore excluded. For the cohort, immune exposure information was limited to CMV serostatus. Across donors, most TCR sequences were observed very rarely, whereas some public TCRs were present in many individuals. An earlier analysis of around 540 of the donors showed that most TCR beta V segments appeared in productive rearrangements either about 90% or about 30% of the time, which broadly matched IMGT annotations. A few of the identified cytomegalovirus-associated TCR beta chains were confirmed in vitro to be specific for cytomegalovirus antigens. A later analysis found that TCR association rates varied across HLA loci, with DRB1 alleles showing the most associated TCRs and HLA-C alleles the fewest. A later analysis found that HLA-associated TCR beta chains were more clonally expanded and had lower generation probabilities than equally common non-associated chains. In a later analysis, most CMV-associated TCR beta chains were found to appear HLA-restricted, with HLA associations seemingly driven largely by CMV exposure. Linkage disequilibrium might explain the correlated functional status among segregating V segments, but an unknown experimental factor could not be excluded. Only TCR beta chains were sequenced in this cohort, and the absence of alpha or paired-chain data limited detectable features. The classifier was reported to diagnose cytomegalovirus status with high specificity and sensitivity in both the original and validation cohorts. A further reported finding was that TCR beta sequences accurately predicted the HLA-A and HLA-B alleles for most subjects in the first cohort. The authors suggested that the approach could potentially be extended to other disease states and immunological phenotypes. A total of about 180 TCR beta chains were listed by the study as associated with cytomegalovirus.

According to the germline V gene, CDR1 reads SGHRS and CDR2 reads YFSETQ. V loses 0 bases at its end and J loses 4 bases; junction bases beyond the gene matches: 14. The CDR3 measures 19 amino acids from cysteine to phenylalanine. The sequence is cut down to CDR3 DNA, 57 bases in frame from base 1. Library generation was performed with the immunoSEQ multiplex PCR assay. The multiplex PCR relied on a mix of 60 forward primers for TCR Vbeta segments and 13 reverse primers for TCR Jbeta segments. The CDR3 region of rearranged TCR beta genes was amplified from genomic DNA by a multiplex PCR assay. Amplified TCR beta libraries were sequenced as 87-base-pair reads on the Illumina HiSeq System. The published analysis was carried out like this. In a later analysis, 80 million or so unique TCR beta chains were counted across the 666 repertoires, and approximately 11 million of these chains were shared by at least two donors. To remove PCR and sequencing errors, raw reads were error-corrected and collapsed into unique sequences using a nearest-neighbor algorithm that merged closely related sequences. CDR3 sequences were aligned to IMGT reference sequences to assign V, D and J gene segments. Each retained sequence needed at least a six-nucleotide match to both a V gene segment and a J gene segment. Rearrangements were classified as productive when the CDR3 lacked stop codons and remained in frame with V and J, and all other rearrangements were classified as non-productive. Following IMGT convention, CDR3 was defined as the stretch from the second conserved V-encoded cysteine to the conserved J-encoded phenylalanine. The earlier analysis of roughly 590 of the donors excluded sequences that lacked an unambiguous match to a single V gene segment. In an earlier analysis of approximately 560 of the donors, a V segment was called functional when productive rearrangements were above 56.7%, and segregating when the standard deviation between donors exceeded 5%. A statistical classification framework was built to diagnose cytomegalovirus status from the catalog of TCR beta chain sequences. In a later analysis, TCR nucleotide sequences were compared against IMGT/GENE-DB human TR gene sequences so that V and J genes could be assigned. A later analysis assigned CDR3 sequences and most-parsimonious VDJ recombination scenarios with the TCRdist pipeline. In a later analysis, every TCR beta chain was defined by the combination of its CDR3 amino acid sequence and its V-gene family, and reads without a unique V-gene family were dropped. A later analysis removed 500 to 650 highly shared, low-generation-probability nucleotide sequences to deal with suspected cross-contamination and a sequencing artifact. In a later analysis, a clonal expansion index was calculated for each public chain from normalized within-repertoire ranks of inferred template counts. In a later analysis, generation probabilities were computed using a VDJ recombination model fitted to out-of-frame rearrangements, and the results were checked against IGoR. A later analysis scored TCR-TCR, TCR-HLA and TCR-CMV co-occurrence with hypergeometric tests, applying a repertoire-size bias correction to TCR pairs. A later analysis estimated false discovery rates by permuting HLA or CMV assignments 20 times. A later analysis grouped co-occurring TCRs with DBSCAN, adding TCRdist sequence similarity when clustering within HLA-allele-positive subsets. Repertoires with fewer than 30,000 or more than 120,000 public chains, plus five repertoires with anomalous nucleotide sharing, were excluded from co-occurrence clustering. TCRdb limited this immuneACCESS table to in-frame rearrangements with V and J called. A share of clones is missing; checked studies link under half to unresolved V genes, and the rest is unexplained. The V and J calls and clone size are taken from that table; D and trimming were inferred from the DNA. The sample data list 110,000 or so clones, and less than 80% of these were observed just once. The biggest ten clones account for around 3.9% of the sample.

The cohort comprised around 700 healthy bone marrow donors. At the time of sampling, every cohort member was nominally healthy, though immune exposures that went unrecorded were likely present. The donor was CMV seropositive and belonged to the group of over 250 seropositive cohort members. Each donor provided a peripheral blood sample, and peripheral blood mononuclear cells were used for TCR beta sequencing. Genomic DNA extraction from the blood cell samples was performed with the Qiagen DNeasy Blood Extraction Kit. Notes on this clone: Its cognate antigen has yet to be identified. Within one base of it there is no much larger clone, and no base qualities were kept.

The specimen was PBMCs. The rearrangement joined TRBV5-1 to TRBJ2-1, with TRBD1 identical over 9 junction bases. The TCR originated in a middle-aged woman in good health and CMV-seropositive. The bases read TGCGCCAGCAGCTTGGCCCCGGGACAGGGTGGACGAGGGTACAATGAGCAGTTCTTC. Translation gives CASSLAPGQGGRGYNEQFF.